These 27 T cell receptor beta chains came from one sample sequenced in a study of CXCR3-negative and CXCR3-positive naive CD8 T cells (dated by TCRdb to between 2018 and 2020). Paper-wide results and their limitations: Compared with CXCR3-negative naive cells, CXCR3-positive naive cells had TRB CDR3s with higher hydrophobicity (lower Kidera factor 4), lower energy, and higher strength and volume indices.

The run used a NextSeq 550. The Human TCR Profiling Kit (MiLaboratory) was used to make UMI-labeled 5' RACE TRB cDNA libraries. TCRdb reprocessed the reads, and each CDR3 protein sequence is entered once, without DNA. The sample's table lists a count of under 70,000 distinct CDR3 sequences. 4.8% of the sample is in the top ten clones. The antigens these receptors bind are not known. The sample taken for sequencing was naive CXCR3+ CD8+ T cells from blood. This specimen's cell subset or site label, interpreted: CD45RO-CCR7+CD27+CD95- naive CD8+ T cells expressing CXCR3 (TNR3+). All receptors derive from a human donor in good health. Some clones in this sample may be carry-over from other donors' samples.

In terms of frequency, this clonotype is medium-sized (0.01 to 0.1%). This sequence joins TRBV10-3 and TRBJ1-1; TCRdb's D call, TRBD1, is unchecked because there is no DNA. Germline V gene lookup returns CDR1 ENHRY and CDR2 SYGVKD. There are 16 residues in the CDR3. The CDR3: CAISTTFRTANTEAFF.

The chain carries TRBV6-2 or TRBV6-3 and TRBJ2-1. The CDR3 runs to 15 residues. Looked up from germline, CDR1 is MNHEY and CDR2 is SVGEGT. The CDR3: CASRPLESSYNEQFF.

The V call is TRBV27, the J call TRBJ2-3. Per the germline V gene, CDR1 is MNHEY and CDR2 is SMNVEV (reference sequence). The CDR3 sequence is 16 residues long. The CDR3 protein is CASSLSTSFITDTQYF.

The V gene is TRBV6-4, the J gene TRBJ1-1. The length of the CDR3 is 13 residues. Germline CDR1 and CDR2: MRHNA and SNTAGT. CDR3 sequence reads: CASSQSSNTEAFF.

CDR3 amino acids: CASTALGGPVGRGANVLTF. The V call is TRBV5-5, the J call TRBJ2-6; TCRdb selects TRBD2, and the lack of DNA leaves this call unchecked. CDR1 and CDR2 (germline): SGHKS, YYEKEE (reference sequence). The CDR3 is made up of 19 amino acids.

This chain joins TRBV28 and TRBJ2-7; TCRdb selects TRBD2, and the lack of DNA leaves this call unchecked. Germline CDR1 is MDHEN and CDR2 is SYDVKM. This CDR3 has 14 amino acids. Here the CDR3 reads CASRALGSSYEQYF.

The chain couples TRBV6-5 to TRBJ2-2; lacking DNA, the TRBD1 call made by TCRdb goes unchecked. Germline V CDR1 and CDR2: MNHEY, SVGAGI. The CDR3 loop spans 16 amino acids. The CDR3: CASSYLRTGNTGELFF.

The chain uses TRBV4-1 and TRBJ1-2. CDR3 size: 16 residues. Germline V CDR1 and CDR2: MGHRA, YSYEKL. The CDR3 protein is CASSQDPLTANYGYTF.

The J gene is TRBJ2-7, the V gene TRBV29-1; there is no DNA to check the TCRdb D call of TRBD1. From germline, CDR1 is SQVTM and CDR2 ANQGSEA. The CDR3 spans 15 residues. The chain's CDR3 is CSVEDRDREGYEQYF.

V is TRBV9 and J is TRBJ2-7. CDR3 length: 13 residues. The germline V gene has CDR1 SGDLS and CDR2 YYNGEE. CDR3 loop: CASSVDSSYEQYF.

This chain uses TRBV29-1 with TRBJ2-3; TCRdb proposes TRBD1, but this gene call is untestable without DNA. This CDR3 has 13 amino acids. CDR1 and CDR2 (germline): SQVTM, ANQGSEA. The chain's CDR3 is CSVGQSGPDTQYF.

This chain connects TRBV7-9 to TRBJ2-2; no DNA is available, so the TRBD2 call from TCRdb remains unchecked. CDR1 and CDR2 (germline): SEHNR, FQNEAQ (reference sequence). The CDR3 totals 16 residues. CDR3 sequence: CASSLLLAGVPGELFF.

This clonotype shows up as medium-sized (0.01 to 0.1%) by frequency. The V call is TRBV20-1, the J call TRBJ2-5; with no DNA, the TCRdb D assignment of TRBD2 cannot be verified. This CDR3 contains 13 residues. CDR1 is DFQATT, CDR2 SNEGSKA, per germline (reference sequence). This CDR3 is CSATSSGQETQYF.

This chain links TRBV9 with TRBJ2-3; there is no DNA to check the TCRdb D call of TRBD1. The CDR3 spans 15 residues. Germline CDR1 SGDLS, CDR2 YYNGEE. The CDR3 loop reads CASSYGDSFTDTQYF. Together with reference TRBV9 and TRBJ2-3, the CDR3 gives the full variable domain: DSGVTQTPKHLITATGQRVTLRCSPRSGDLSVYWYQQSLDQGLQFLIQYYNGEERAKGNILERFSAQQFPDLHSELNLSSLELGDSALYFCASSYGDSFTDTQYFGPGTRLTVL.

The chain couples TRBV3-1 to TRBJ2-5; the D call from TCRdb, TRBD2, cannot be confirmed without DNA. This CDR3 region has 16 residues. Looked up from germline, CDR1 is LGHDT and CDR2 is YNNKEL (reference sequence). The CDR3 loop reads CASSHTGTSAQETQYF.

The gene calls are TRBV28 and TRBJ2-5; TCRdb's D gene call, TRBD2, goes unchecked for lack of DNA. The CDR3 extends over 12 amino acids. The germline CDR1 and CDR2 sequences are MDHEN and SYDVKM. The CDR3 loop is CASTRGGETQYF.

The rearrangement uses TRBV7-2 and TRBJ2-1; the TCRdb call, TRBD2, lacks DNA for checking. Germline assignment: CDR1 SGHTA and CDR2 FQGNSA. The CDR3 length is 17 residues. CDR3 sequence: CASSLNAGTIPYNEQFF.

This sequence joins TRBV21-1 and TRBJ1-1; TCRdb reports TRBD1, a call that lacks DNA to check it against. TRBV21-1 is a pseudogene segment. The CDR3 loop spans 13 amino acids. The CDR3 reads CASRPGTVDEAFF.

J is TRBJ2-7 and V is TRBV5-6; TCRdb's D gene call, TRBD1, goes unchecked for lack of DNA. Germline assignment: CDR1 SGHDT and CDR2 YYEEEE. CDR3 length: 14 residues. The chain's CDR3 is CASSKGTGGIEQYF.

The chain is built from TRBV5-6 and TRBJ2-2; TCRdb designates TRBD2, a call that cannot be tested without DNA. Germline V lookup: CDR1 SGHDT, CDR2 YYEEEE. CDR3 length: 15 residues. The chain's CDR3 is CASSLMGVDTGELFF. Full variable domain (outside the CDR3, taken from reference TRBV5-6 and TRBJ2-2): DAGVTQSPTHLIKTRGQQVTLRCSPKSGHDTVSWYQQALGQGPQFIFQYYEEEERQRGNFPDRFSGHQFPNYSSELNVNALLLGDSALYLCASSLMGVDTGELFFGEGSRLTVL.

The V and J genes are TRBV12-5 and TRBJ2-7; lacking DNA, the TRBD2 call made by TCRdb goes unchecked. CDR3 length: 14 residues. The V gene's germline CDR1 is LGHNT and CDR2 FRNRAP. CDR3 residues: CASAPDGLTYEQYF.

The V and J genes are TRBV20-1 and TRBJ1-2. This CDR3 is 13 amino acids long. Germline loops: CDR1 DFQATT, CDR2 SNEGSKA (reference sequence). CDR3 protein: CSARDSGGYGYTF.

The genes are TRBV21-1 and TRBJ2-2; TCRdb picks TRBD1, but there is no DNA to check that call. TRBV21-1 is given as a pseudogene. CDR3 size: 16 residues. CDR3 sequence reads: CASSTRQGALTGELFF.

The V call is TRBV29-1, the J call TRBJ1-1. Germline-derived CDR1 and CDR2 are SQVTM and ANQGSEA. The CDR3 is 14 residues long. This chain's CDR3 is CSVEDLELNTEAFF. Full variable domain (remainder filled in from reference TRBV29-1 and TRBJ1-1): SAVISQKPSRDICQRGTSLTIQCQVDSQVTMMFWYRQQPGQSLTLIATANQGSEATYESGFVIDKFPISRPNLTFSTLTVSNMSPEDSSIYLCSVEDLELNTEAFFGQGTRLTVV.

The chain recombines TRBV7-9 with TRBJ1-2; TCRdb selects TRBD1, and the lack of DNA leaves this call unchecked. Germline loops: CDR1 SEHNR, CDR2 FQNEAQ (reference sequence). The CDR3 has 15 amino acids. The CDR3: CASSSSGQPNYGYTF.

V and J are TRBV7-9 and TRBJ2-3; the TCRdb call, TRBD2, lacks DNA for checking. The CDR3 spans 17 residues. Germline loops: CDR1 SEHNR, CDR2 FQNEAQ (reference sequence). The CDR3 spells CASSLPPSGESTDTQYF.

J is TRBJ2-3 and V is TRBV7-8; the TCRdb call, TRBD2, lacks DNA for checking. Germline-derived CDR1 and CDR2 are SGHVS and FQNEAQ. The CDR3 sequence is 16 residues long. The CDR3 loop reads CASSLILAGASDTQYF.